This T cell receptor beta chain derives from a study of identical twins. Notes on the study in general: Alpha sequences out of frame and shared by twins had excess low generation probability. Insertion counts were lower in abundant cord blood beta clonotypes, a trend that memory repertoires did not show.

Healthy Caucasians were all of the donors. On this clonotype: Its antigen is not identified.

MiXCR was run by TCRdb on the 5' RACE reads, yielding one entry per CDR3 protein. This table has 1,800,000 or so distinct CDR3 sequences, about 31% appearing once. The germline CDR1 and CDR2 sequences are LGHNA and YNFKEQ. V dropped 4 bases and J dropped 2 bases, with 5 bases sitting between them. The CDR3 sequence is 13 residues long. Sequencing was carried out using cord blood. The receptor comes from a newborn girl in good health. This chain uses TRBV4-2 with TRBJ1-4; no clear D. CDR3 in DNA: TGTGCCAGCAGCCGGCAGACTAATGAAAAACTGTTTTTT. Protein sequence: CASSRQTNEKLFF.